A single sample gave rise to the 26 T cell receptor beta chains below, sequenced in a study of T cell responses to AZD1222 COVID-19 vaccine. Produced via immunoSEQ multiplex PCR; TCRdb's table is partial and in-frame only. The sample yields 150,000 to 200,000 clones, around 94% seen once. The material sequenced was peripheral blood, taken 28 days after the second AZD1222 dose. The origin of the receptors is an adult who received the AZD1222 COVID-19 vaccine.

The chain links TRBV5-1 to TRBJ2-1, with 9 positions matching TRBD1. The trim removed 3 bases at V and 7 bases at J, leaving 2 bases unmatched. CDR1 and CDR2 from the germline V gene are SGHRS and YFSETQ. The CDR3 has 13 residues. CDR3 residues: CASSSQGANEQFF. The CDR3 nucleotides read TGCGCCAGCAGCTCACAGGGGGCGAATGAGCAGTTCTTC.

V gene TRBV5-1 combines with J gene TRBJ2-7; D tentatively reads TRBD1 or TRBD2 (5 bases each). The CDR3 sequence is 14 residues long. Germline CDR1 reads SGHRS; CDR2 reads YFSETQ. Trimming shortened V by 0 bases and J by 6 bases, and 13 bases separated the two germline ends. For the CDR3, the DNA is TGCGCCAGCAGCTTGGATCAGGGACCCCTCGAGCAGTACTTC. Translating gives CASSLDQGPLEQYF.

The V gene is TRBV5-1, the J gene TRBJ2-3; 11 bases agree with TRBD2. The CDR3 runs to 16 residues. Germline assignment: CDR1 SGHRS and CDR2 YFSETQ. Trimming at V came to 1 base and at J to 1 base, leaving 2 bases not matched to a gene. The CDR3 DNA is TGCGCCAGCAGCTTGACTAGCGGGAGCGGCACAGATACGCAGTATTTT. Its protein product is CASSLTSGSGTDTQYF. Drawing the rest from reference TRBV5-1 and TRBJ2-3, the complete variable domain is KAGVTQTPRYLIKTRGQQVTLSCSPISGHRSVSWYQQTPGQGLQFLFEYFSETQRNKGNFPGRFSGRQFSNSRSEMNVSTLELGDSALYLCASSLTSGSGTDTQYFGPGTRLTVL.

J is TRBJ2-7 and V is TRBV7-9, with a weak D call TRBD1 (6 bases). V was shortened by 5 bases and J by 3 bases, with 11 bases between the two germline ends. The V gene's germline CDR1 is SEHNR and CDR2 FQNEAQ (reference sequence). The CDR3 has 13 residues. CDR3 sequence (DNA): TGTGCCAGCAGCCAAGACAGGCTCTACGAGCAGTACTTC. This encodes CASSQDRLYEQYF.

The chain has TRBV2 and TRBJ1-1; perhaps TRBD1 as D (6 bases). Germline lookup yields CDR1 SNHLY and CDR2 FYNNEI. Trimming cost V 6 bases and J 11 bases, with 19 bases left between them. The CDR3 covers 13 residues. In DNA, the CDR3 is TGTGCCAGCAGGGACAGCCGTTCGGGGGGTGCTTTCTTT. Translated, it gives CASRDSRSGGAFF.

The V gene is TRBV4-1, the J gene TRBJ2-6, with D possibly TRBD2 on 6 matching bases. The CDR3 length is 17 residues. The V gene lost 4 bases and the J gene lost 2 bases, with 15 bases spanning the gap. In germline, CDR1 is MGHRA, CDR2 YSYEKL. The CDR3 protein is CASSRGPWGAGANVLTF. In DNA, the CDR3 is TGCGCCAGCAGCCGGGGCCCCTGGGGGGCTGGGGCCAACGTCCTGACTTTC.

The rearrangement uses TRBV4-1 and TRBJ1-2, with 7 bases identical to TRBD1. The V gene's germline CDR1 is MGHRA and CDR2 YSYEKL. The V and J ends lost 4 bases and 8 bases, in that order; junction bases with no gene match: 10. CDR3 size: 14 residues. CDR3 sequence (DNA): TGCGCCAGCAGCCTTCCGGCACAGGGGAAGGGCTACACCTTC. It codes for CASSLPAQGKGYTF.

The J gene is TRBJ1-1, the V gene TRBV5-1, with unresolved D. Trimming removed 0 bases from V and 2 bases from J, with 11 bases in between. CDR3 size: 15 residues. The germline gives CDR1 SGHRS, CDR2 YFSETQ. CDR3 nucleotide sequence: TGCGCCAGCAGCTTGGTCGGCACAGCTAACACTGAAGCTTTCTTT. Protein product: CASSLVGTANTEAFF.

The chain combines TRBV7-2 with TRBJ2-1, with unresolved D. Trimming pared 6 bases from V and 0 bases from J, leaving 9 bases between. The length of the CDR3 is 14 residues. Germline V CDR1 and CDR2: SGHTA, FQGNSA. The CDR3 region has the DNA TGTGCCAGCAGTCCTACCTACTCCTACAATGAGCAGTTCTTC. The encoded protein is CASSPTYSYNEQFF.

V usage is TRBV7-3 and J usage is TRBJ2-1; 8 bases agree with TRBD2. Germline trimming cut 5 bases from V and 4 bases from J; bases unmatched to any gene: 4. The germline CDR1 and CDR2 sequences are SGHTA and FQGTGA. This CDR3 has 14 residues. The CDR3 here is CASSGASGYNEQFF. The CDR3 DNA follows: TGTGCCAGCAGCGGAGCTAGCGGGTACAATGAGCAGTTCTTC.

V is TRBV11-2 and J is TRBJ2-4; 7 nucleotides match TRBD2. CDR1 and CDR2 from the germline V gene are SGHAT and FQNNGV. CDR3 size: 18 residues. V lost 1 base to trimming and J lost 1 base; unmatched junction nucleotides: 10. The CDR3 nucleotides are TGTGCCAGCAGCTTAGCATTTCCGGCGGGAGAGGCCAAAAACATTCAGTACTTC. Translation gives CASSLAFPAGEAKNIQYF.

The CDR3 here is CASSLVTSGPYEQYF. The CDR3 DNA follows: TGCGCCAGCAGCTTGGTAACCAGCGGCCCCTACGAGCAGTACTTC. The chain recombines TRBV5-1 with TRBJ2-7, with D tentatively TRBD2 (5 bases). Germline loops: CDR1 SGHRS, CDR2 YFSETQ. CDR3 length: 15 amino acids. The V end was cut by 0 bases, the J end by 2 bases, with 12 bases between.

The chain employs TRBV29-1 and TRBJ2-5; D is uncertain. Trimming removed 0 bases at V and 5 bases at J, with 13 bases between. CDR3 length: 14 amino acids. From germline, CDR1 is SQVTM and CDR2 ANQGSEA. The CDR3 bases are TGCAGCGTTGAAGAAACGAAGGGTGGTGAGACCCAGTACTTC. It specifies CSVEETKGGETQYF.

The V gene is TRBV2, the J gene TRBJ1-2, with unresolved D. With 6 bases removed from V and 4 bases from J, the gap between germline ends came to 3 bases. This CDR3 is built from 10 residues. Looked up from germline, CDR1 is SNHLY and CDR2 is FYNNEI. The CDR3 sequence is CASRSYGYTF. CDR3 nucleotide sequence: TGTGCCAGCAGGAGCTATGGCTACACCTTC.

This chain uses TRBV13 with TRBJ2-1; D is undetermined. Germline lookup yields CDR1 PRHDT and CDR2 FYEKMQ (reference sequence). Between the trimmed V and J ends, which lost 5 bases and 0 bases, there was a span of 11 bases. The CDR3 spans 15 residues. CDR3 nucleotide sequence: TGTGCCAGCAGCCCCCCGCATAGCTCCTACAATGAGCAGTTCTTC. Its protein product is CASSPPHSSYNEQFF.

The CDR3 DNA is TGTGCCAGTAGTCGGGGGTGGTTGGACAGGCCCTTGGGCAATCAGCCCCAGCATTTT. Amino acids: CASSRGWLDRPLGNQPQHF. The rearrangement joins TRBV19 to TRBJ1-5; TRBD1 aligns across 7 bases. The CDR3 sequence is 19 residues long. Germline CDR1 is LNHDA and CDR2 is SQIVND (reference sequence). The V and J ends lost 5 bases and 2 bases, in that order; junction bases with no gene match: 18.

The rearrangement joins TRBV7-2 to TRBJ2-7; unclear D gene. This CDR3 contains 15 residues. Germline lookup yields CDR1 SGHTA and CDR2 FQGNSA. V shed 1 base and J shed 2 bases, with 12 bases lying between them. This chain's CDR3 is CASSLVGDRAYEQYF. Written as DNA, the CDR3 is TGTGCCAGCAGCTTAGTAGGAGATCGGGCCTACGAGCAGTACTTC.

The chain joins TRBV5-1 to TRBJ1-4; D is ambiguous. This CDR3 is 13 amino acids long. V was pared by 4 bases and J by 3 bases, with 7 bases between. In germline, CDR1 is SGHRS, CDR2 YFSETQ. CDR3 protein: CASSAASNEKLFF. The CDR3 DNA follows: TGCGCCAGCAGCGCGGCCTCTAATGAAAAACTGTTTTTT.

This chain connects TRBV4-3 to TRBJ1-2; no reliable D call. Germline V gene data show CDR1 as LGHNA and CDR2 as YSLEER. The CDR3 runs 14 residues. Trimming cost V 3 bases and J 2 bases, with 10 bases left between them. DNA for the CDR3: TGCGCCAGCAGCCATGGGCACCAAAACTATGGCTACACCTTC. This encodes CASSHGHQNYGYTF.

The chain has TRBV7-9 and TRBJ1-2; a weak D match, TRBD1 (6 bases). V lost 6 bases to trimming and J lost 1 base, with 15 bases between them. Germline CDR1 and CDR2: SEHNR and FQNEAQ (reference sequence). CDR3 length: 15 residues. CDR3 protein: CASSYGQSVNYGYTF. The CDR3 nucleotides read TGTGCCAGCAGTTACGGACAGTCCGTTAACTATGGCTACACCTTC.

The chain employs TRBV5-1 and TRBJ2-7, with a tentative D call TRBD2 (6 bases). V lost 5 bases to trimming and J lost 6 bases, with 21 bases between them. The germline gives CDR1 SGHRS, CDR2 YFSETQ. This CDR3 spans 15 amino acids. CDR3: CASSGGSVESCEQYF. The CDR3 nucleotides read TGCGCCAGCAGTGGGGGGTCCGTAGAGTCTTGCGAGCAGTACTTC.

This rearrangement joins TRBV7-2 to TRBJ1-1; TRBD1 matches at 7 bases. CDR1 is SGHTA and CDR2 is FQGNSA in the germline V gene. This CDR3 is 18 amino acids long. Trimming removed 1 base from V and 2 bases from J; junction bases left unmatched: 13. Here the CDR3 DNA reads TGTGCCAGCAGCTTAGGGGTTTACTCCGGGACAGTAAACACTGAAGCTTTCTTT. Protein sequence: CASSLGVYSGTVNTEAFF.

This clone was found a few times. This sequence joins TRBV19 and TRBJ2-7, with unresolved D. The CDR3 loop spans 12 amino acids. The germline CDR1 and CDR2 sequences are LNHDA and SQIVND (reference sequence). V was shortened by 3 bases and J by 7 bases, with 10 bases between the two germline ends. The CDR3 loop is CASSMVGFEQYF. CDR3 coding DNA: TGTGCCAGTAGTATGGTGGGGTTTGAGCAGTACTTC.

The chain links TRBV4-3 to TRBJ2-1, with 8 bases that match TRBD2. The CDR3 is made up of 17 amino acids. CDR1 LGHNA and CDR2 YSLEER come from the germline V gene. V lost 1 base and J lost 6; bases outside the gene matches: 11. This CDR3 is CASSQAYSGIGTNEQFF. DNA for the CDR3: TGCGCCAGCAGCCAAGCGTATAGCGGGATTGGAACCAATGAGCAGTTCTTC.

The chain is built from TRBV28 and TRBJ1-5; weak D call: TRBD1 (5 bases). With 3 bases removed from V and 2 bases from J, the gap between germline ends came to 17 bases. The germline V gene has CDR1 MDHEN and CDR2 SYDVKM. CDR3 size: 17 residues. The CDR3, as DNA: TGTGCCAGCAGTTTTGTTGGGTGGGGCGGTGGCAATCAGCCCCAGCATTTT. Amino acid sequence: CASSFVGWGGGNQPQHF.

The J gene is TRBJ1-1, the V gene TRBV11-2; D is uncertain. Per the germline V gene, CDR1 is SGHAT and CDR2 is FQNNGV. The V and J ends lost 0 bases and 1 base respectively, with 12 bases between them. The CDR3 covers 16 residues. The CDR3 DNA follows: TGTGCCAGCAGCTTAGATCTCAGAGCCGGGAACACTGAAGCTTTCTTT. Translated, it gives CASSLDLRAGNTEAFF.